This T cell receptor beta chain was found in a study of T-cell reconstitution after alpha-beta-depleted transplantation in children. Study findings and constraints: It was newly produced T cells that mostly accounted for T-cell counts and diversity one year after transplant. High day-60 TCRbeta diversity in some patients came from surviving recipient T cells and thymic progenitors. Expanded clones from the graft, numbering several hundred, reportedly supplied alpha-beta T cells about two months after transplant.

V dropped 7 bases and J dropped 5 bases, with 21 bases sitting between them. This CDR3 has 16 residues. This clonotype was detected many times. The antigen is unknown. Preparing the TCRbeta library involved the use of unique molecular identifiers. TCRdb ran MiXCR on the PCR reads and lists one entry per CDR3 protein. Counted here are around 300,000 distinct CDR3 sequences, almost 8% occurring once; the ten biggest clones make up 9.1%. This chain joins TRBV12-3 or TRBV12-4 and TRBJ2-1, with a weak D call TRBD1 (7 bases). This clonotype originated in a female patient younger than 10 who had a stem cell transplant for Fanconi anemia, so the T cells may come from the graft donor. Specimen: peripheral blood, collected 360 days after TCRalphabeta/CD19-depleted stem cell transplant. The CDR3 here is CASIPGGLVGHNEQFF. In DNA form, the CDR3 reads TGTGCCAGCATCCCAGGGGGGCTAGTGGGACACAATGAGCAGTTCTTC.